A single TCR beta chain is shown here with its context. Its matching antigen is unknown. The protocol was immunoSEQ multiplex PCR, while the TCRdb copy is restricted to in-frame clones and leaves out a portion. This sample carries some 190,000 clones, approximately 86% of them seen once, and the ten largest clones take 6% to 8.5%. The data derive from a study of cytomegalovirus exposure and HLA in healthy donors. Study results and limitations: Listed as cytomegalovirus-associated were 170 or so TCR beta chains. Clusters of TCRs from the first cohort tended to co-occur in the roughly 120 validation repertoires (as a later analysis found).

The study drew the donors from its roughly 120-subject validation cohort, separate from the roughly 700-subject first cohort. The germline gives CDR1 SNHLY, CDR2 FYNNEI. Trimming removed 6 bases at V and 8 bases at J, with 19 bases between. The CDR3 is 15 amino acids. The receptor was derived from a young man in good health and CMV-seropositive. Sample: PBMCs. The chain uses TRBV2 and TRBJ1-4; D uncertain. The CDR3 here is CASRTESGGGEKLFF. DNA of the CDR3: TGTGCCAGCAGGACTGAATCGGGTGGCGGGGAAAAACTGTTTTTT.